This T cell receptor (beta chain) comes out of a study of Ad26.COV2.S vaccination and SARS-CoV-2 variants. Treatment reported: approximately 18 received Ad26.COV2.S at low or high dose, single or two shots; about 5 received placebo; per-sample allocation not given. Sampling was done on day 63 after the first vaccine or placebo injection. The donor's status was that of an adult aged 18-55 years in Boston. Turning to this clone: Its antigen is currently unknown.

There are 15 residues in the CDR3. Germline V CDR1 and CDR2: MNHEY, SVGAGI. V lost 6 bases and J 5 bases, leaving 19 bases between the germline ends. Study-level findings and limits: Non-spike TCR breadth showed similarity between vaccine and placebo recipients. It was vaccine recipients, not placebo recipients, who had the higher spike-specific TCR breadth.

Profiled with immunoSEQ multiplex PCR; TCRdb holds only in-frame clones, not every one. The profile shows about 480,000 clones, roughly nine tenths of them singletons. This specimen was peripheral blood, taken in a trial of Ad26.COV2.S vaccine versus placebo. This rearrangement joins TRBV6-5 to TRBJ1-1; D is possibly TRBD1 (6 bases). This TCR derives from a person between 18 and 60 years old who received the Ad26.COV2.S COVID-19 vaccine or a placebo. The CDR3 DNA reads TGTGCCAGCAGAGGAGGAGGCCAGGGGACTACTGAAGCTTTCTTT. It is translated as CASRGGGQGTTEAFF.